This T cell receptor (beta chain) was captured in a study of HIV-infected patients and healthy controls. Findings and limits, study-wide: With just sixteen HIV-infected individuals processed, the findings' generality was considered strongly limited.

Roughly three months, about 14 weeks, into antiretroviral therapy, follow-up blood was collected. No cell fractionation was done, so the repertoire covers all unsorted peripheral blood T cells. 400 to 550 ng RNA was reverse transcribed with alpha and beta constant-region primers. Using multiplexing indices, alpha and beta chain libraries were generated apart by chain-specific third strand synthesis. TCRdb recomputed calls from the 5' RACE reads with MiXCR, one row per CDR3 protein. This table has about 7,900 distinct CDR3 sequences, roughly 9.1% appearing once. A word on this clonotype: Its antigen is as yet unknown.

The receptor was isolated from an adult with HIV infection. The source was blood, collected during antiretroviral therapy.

The CDR3 spells CASSLVGGDDGYTF. The CDR3 bases are TGTGCCAGCAGCTTAGTTGGAGGGGACGATGGCTACACCTTC. The chain couples TRBV7-9 to TRBJ1-2; D possibly corresponds to TRBD1 (5 bases). The germline V and J ends were trimmed by 1 base and 6 bases, with 12 bases remaining between them. CDR3 length: 14 residues. Germline V CDR1 and CDR2: SEHNR, FQNEAQ (reference sequence).